This passage covers 27 T cell receptor beta chains from one sample sequenced in a study of blood T cell repertoires in COVID-19. Clones were sequenced by immunoSEQ multiplex PCR, and TCRdb holds only the in-frame ones, with some missing. The table shows around 180,000 clones, with 74% occurring only once. Sequencing input: peripheral blood. These TCRs come from a woman of 80 years or more with acute or convalescent COVID-19.

With regard to this clone: This specimen includes other DNA sequences encoding the same CDR3. The chain recombines TRBV5-1 with TRBJ2-2, with D tentatively TRBD2 (6 bases). Germline loops: CDR1 SGHRS, CDR2 YFSETQ. CDR3 size: 15 residues. Trimming removed 2 bases at V and 2 bases at J, with 10 bases between. The CDR3 protein is CASSLVSGNTGELFF. The DNA for the CDR3 is TGCGCCAGCAGCTTAGTTAGCGGAAACACCGGGGAGCTGTTTTTT.

The chain is built from TRBV5-4 and TRBJ2-1; 9 bases are shared with TRBD2. The CDR3 length is 16 residues. V lost 0 bases, J lost 5 bases, and 6 bases stayed unmatched. In germline, CDR1 is SGHNT, CDR2 YYREEE (reference sequence). CDR3 in DNA: TGTGCCAGCAGCTTGGGCCTAGCGGGGACCGACAATGAGCAGTTCTTC. Amino acids: CASSLGLAGTDNEQFF.

The rearrangement links TRBV6-6 to TRBJ2-7; TRBD2 is a possible D gene (5 bases). V was shortened by 5 bases and J by 0 bases, with 8 bases between the two germline ends. Germline lookup yields CDR1 MNHNY and CDR2 SVGAGI (reference sequence). The length of the CDR3 is 13 residues. The CDR3 sequence is CASSPGDSYEQYF. The CDR3, as DNA: TGTGCCAGCAGTCCCGGGGACTCCTACGAGCAGTACTTC.

The chain has TRBV27 and TRBJ1-5; the D is unclear. This CDR3 has 10 residues. V lost 2 bases and J 9 bases, leaving 2 bases between the germline ends. CDR1 and CDR2 (germline): MNHEY, SMNVEV (reference sequence). As DNA, the CDR3 is TGTGCCAGCAGTTTACGGCCCCAGCATTTT. As protein: CASSLRPQHF.

A few counts support this clone. This chain links TRBV4-2 with TRBJ2-2; D gene uncertain. Germline loops: CDR1 LGHNA, CDR2 YNFKEQ. Trimming cost V 5 bases and J 3 bases, with 4 bases left between them. CDR3 length: 12 residues. The CDR3: CASSYYTGELFF. The DNA for the CDR3 is TGTGCCAGCAGCTATTACACCGGGGAGCTGTTTTTT.

The gene calls are TRBV7-3 and TRBJ1-1; a possible D gene is TRBD1 (6 bases). The CDR3 consists of 14 residues. The germline V gene encodes CDR1 SGHTA and CDR2 FQGTGA. Trimming left V 5 bases short and J 7 bases short, with 17 bases between. CDR3 loop: CASSQSLQGNEAFF. CDR3 in DNA: TGTGCCAGCAGCCAAAGTTTACAGGGAAATGAAGCTTTCTTT.

The V gene is TRBV2, the J gene TRBJ1-2, with 8 bases lining up with TRBD1. V shed 7 bases and J 3 bases; nucleotides not matched to a gene: 4. The CDR3 extends over 13 amino acids. The V gene's germline CDR1 is SNHLY and CDR2 FYNNEI. The CDR3 DNA follows: TGTGCCAGCAACCCGGACAGGGACTATGGCTACACCTTC. Amino acid sequence: CASNPDRDYGYTF.

The chain links TRBV5-1 to TRBJ2-7; TRBD2 might be the D (5 bases). CDR1 is SGHRS, CDR2 YFSETQ, per germline. V lost 0 bases to trimming and J lost 5 bases, with 12 bases between them. The CDR3 has 14 amino acids. Here the CDR3 reads CASSLAPGIDEQYF. CDR3 in DNA: TGCGCCAGCAGCTTGGCCCCGGGAATCGACGAGCAGTACTTC.

The CDR3 reads CASSLTTAVNTEAFF. The CDR3 DNA reads TGTGCCAGCTCACTTACTACGGCAGTGAACACTGAAGCTTTCTTT. The V gene is TRBV18, the J gene TRBJ1-1; unclear D gene. Germline CDR1 and CDR2: KGHSH and LQKENI. This CDR3 contains 15 residues. V dropped 4 bases and J dropped 0 bases, with 12 bases sitting between them.

V usage is TRBV5-4 and J usage is TRBJ1-1; maybe TRBD1 (5 bases). V shed 4 bases and J shed 5 bases, with 18 bases lying between them. Germline V CDR1 and CDR2: SGHNT, YYREEE (reference sequence). This CDR3 has 15 amino acids. The CDR3 sequence is CASSLRGGDRTEAFF. DNA for the CDR3: TGTGCCAGCAGCCTACGGGGGGGTGATAGGACTGAAGCTTTCTTT.

This chain connects TRBV10-1 to TRBJ2-1; 12 bases align to TRBD1. This CDR3 is 17 amino acids long. Trimming took 4 bases from V and 7 from J; bases not matched to a gene: 11. Per germline, CDR1 WNHNN and CDR2 SYGVQD (reference sequence). This chain's CDR3 is CASSGTPGTGGWNEQFF. The CDR3 region has the DNA TGCGCCAGCAGTGGAACCCCCGGGACAGGGGGCTGGAATGAGCAGTTCTTC.

This clone has a handful of counts. The chain is built from TRBV7-9 and TRBJ2-7, with D tentatively TRBD2 (6 bases). The CDR3 sequence is 15 residues long. The ends were cut back, 5 bases at V and 2 bases at J, with 16 bases in the middle. CDR1 and CDR2 (germline): SEHNR, FQNEAQ (reference sequence). CDR3 DNA sequence: TGTGCCAGCAGCCCCCACGGGAGACCCCCCTACGAGCAGTACTTC. It encodes CASSPHGRPPYEQYF. The entire variable domain, with the rest obtained from reference TRBV7-9 and TRBJ2-7, is as follows: DTGVSQNPRHKITKRGQNVTFRCDPISEHNRLYWYRQTLGQGPEFLTYFQNEAQLEKSRLLSDRFSAERPKGSFSTLEIQRTEQGDSAMYLCASSPHGRPPYEQYFGPGTRLTVT.

This chain uses TRBV9 with TRBJ1-2, with 7 positions matching TRBD1. V dropped 7 bases and J dropped 2; count of bases not matched to a gene: 8. From germline, CDR1 is SGDLS and CDR2 YYNGEE. This CDR3 is 14 amino acids long. In DNA, the CDR3 is TGTGCCAGCCGAGACAGGGTGGGGAACTATGGCTACACCTTC. Translating gives CASRDRVGNYGYTF.

V gene TRBV18 combines with J gene TRBJ2-6; 7 nucleotides line up with TRBD1. Germline CDR1 is KGHSH and CDR2 is LQKENI. This CDR3 is built from 19 residues. The V and J ends lost 2 bases and 0 bases, in that order; junction bases with no gene match: 10. The CDR3 DNA follows: TGTGCCAGCTCACCATTTGACGGGACAGCCAACTCTGGGGCCAACGTCCTGACTTTC. Translation: CASSPFDGTANSGANVLTF.

This CDR3 is CATHPAGSGGYTF. The CDR3, as DNA: TGTGCCACCCACCCCGCGGGGTCTGGTGGCTACACCTTC. This chain connects TRBV28 to TRBJ1-2, with D unresolved. Trimming removed 10 bases from V and 7 bases from J, with 19 bases in between. CDR1 and CDR2 from the germline V gene are MDHEN and SYDVKM. This CDR3 region has 13 residues.

This chain uses TRBV19 with TRBJ2-2; tentatively, D is TRBD2 (5 bases). The CDR3 has 12 amino acids. In germline, CDR1 is LNHDA, CDR2 SQIVND (reference sequence). V was pared by 6 bases and J by 6 bases, with 8 bases between. The chain's CDR3 is CASSGLSGELFF. The CDR3 DNA reads as TGTGCCAGTAGCGGACTCTCCGGGGAGCTGTTTTTT.

This chain uses TRBV5-1 with TRBJ2-2, with D maybe TRBD2 (5 bases). Trimming took off 6 bases at V and 7 bases at J, with 16 bases between the two ends. The CDR3 sequence is 14 residues long. Germline assignment: CDR1 SGHRS and CDR2 YFSETQ. The CDR3 sequence: CASNSGGPGGELFF. The DNA of the CDR3 is TGCGCCAGCAACTCTGGCGGGCCAGGCGGGGAGCTGTTTTTT.

The rearrangement links TRBV9 to TRBJ2-7; 12 bases line up with TRBD1. CDR1 and CDR2 (germline): SGDLS, YYNGEE. The CDR3 contains 16 residues. The V gene end was trimmed by 7 bases and the J gene end by 4 bases; junction bases not matched to a gene: 12. The CDR3 sequence: CASALGTGGGGYEQYF. CDR3 bases: TGTGCCAGCGCTCTCGGGACAGGGGGCGGCGGGTACGAGCAGTACTTC.

The J gene is TRBJ1-1, the V gene TRBV18; a weak D match, TRBD1 (5 bases). The CDR3 has 13 residues. Per germline, CDR1 KGHSH and CDR2 LQKENI. The V end was cut by 10 bases, the J end by 0 bases, with 12 bases between. CDR3 in DNA: TGTGCCACCTACCAGGGCCTGAACACTGAAGCTTTCTTT. It is translated as CATYQGLNTEAFF.

The V gene is TRBV9, the J gene TRBJ2-7; TRBD2 matches 13 bases. Germline V gives CDR1 SGDLS, CDR2 YYNGEE. The CDR3 loop spans 16 amino acids. Trimming cost V 3 bases and J 2 bases; bases outside gene matches: 5. CDR3 loop: CASSASGTSGAYEQYF. In DNA, the CDR3 is TGTGCCAGCAGCGCCTCCGGGACTAGCGGGGCCTACGAGCAGTACTTC.

The chain recombines TRBV7-3 with TRBJ2-1; D may be TRBD1 (6 bases). CDR1 is SGHTA and CDR2 is FQGTGA in the germline V gene. Trimming removed 5 bases from V and 6 bases from J, with 11 bases in between. The CDR3 is 13 amino acids. CDR3 sequence: CASSLGQFNEQFF. CDR3 sequence (DNA): TGTGCCAGCAGCCTCGGACAGTTCAATGAGCAGTTCTTC.

The table lists this clone with a count of one. This chain joins TRBV5-5 and TRBJ2-6; a possible D gene is TRBD2 (5 bases). The CDR3 runs to 14 residues. The ends were cut back, 3 bases at V and 1 base at J, with 5 bases in the middle. Per the germline V gene, CDR1 is SGHKS and CDR2 is YYEKEE (reference sequence). The CDR3 here is CASSSGSGANVLTF. CDR3 in DNA: TGTGCCAGCAGCTCGGGGTCTGGGGCCAACGTCCTGACTTTC.

This clone turned up a few times. The chain joins TRBV6-5 to TRBJ1-4, with D possibly being TRBD1 (6 bases). CDR1 and CDR2 from the germline V gene are MNHEY and SVGAGI. V was trimmed by 8 bases and J by 6 bases, leaving 16 bases between them. The CDR3 sequence is 14 residues long. The DNA of the CDR3 is TGTGCCAGCCAGGGGTCGTTTTGGCATGAAAAACTGTTTTTT. Encoded protein: CASQGSFWHEKLFF.

The chain links TRBV27 to TRBJ1-1, with D tentatively TRBD1 (6 bases). The CDR3 sequence is 14 residues long. V was clipped by 6 bases and J by 4 bases, with 15 bases between them. CDR1 and CDR2 (germline): MNHEY, SMNVEV (reference sequence). The CDR3 loop is CASRTQGFGTEAFF. The CDR3 coding sequence is TGTGCCAGCAGAACACAGGGTTTCGGCACTGAAGCTTTCTTT.

The chain is built from TRBV19 and TRBJ2-3; 14 bases map to TRBD2. V lost 3 bases, J lost 6 bases, and 11 bases stayed unmatched. Germline CDR1 reads LNHDA; CDR2 reads SQIVND (reference sequence). The CDR3 contains 18 residues. The DNA of the CDR3 is TGTGCCAGTAGTATGTGGTCACAGGGGACTAGCGGGAGTGATACGCAGTATTTT. This translates into CASSMWSQGTSGSDTQYF.

The J gene is TRBJ2-7, the V gene TRBV21-1; the table names TRBD2, a call not compared with the DNA. TRBV21-1 is an annotated pseudogene. This CDR3 spans 12 amino acids. The CDR3 loop reads CASTIARGEQYF. DNA of the CDR3: TGTGCCAGCACTATTGCCCGAGGGGAGCAGTACTTC.

The chain uses TRBV7-8 and TRBJ2-1; 10 bases map to TRBD2. The CDR3 extends over 16 amino acids. Trimming took 1 base from V and 12 from J; bases not matched to a gene: 12. CDR1 is SGHVS, CDR2 FQNEAQ, per germline. The CDR3 sequence: CASSLGASGSNIGQFF. The CDR3 DNA reads TGTGCCAGCAGCTTAGGGGCTAGCGGGAGTAATATAGGGCAGTTCTTC. Supplemented by reference TRBV7-8 and TRBJ2-1, the full variable domain reads GAGVSQSPRYKVAKRGQDVALRCDPISGHVSLFWYQQALGQGPEFLTYFQNEAQLDKSGLPSDRFFAERPEGSVSTLKIQRTQQEDSAVYLCASSLGASGSNIGQFFGPGTRLTVL.